The 25 T cell receptor beta chains listed next were all sequenced from one sample in a study of blood T cell repertoires in COVID-19. Produced via immunoSEQ multiplex PCR; TCRdb's table is partial and in-frame only. The data show fewer than 250,000 clones, 70% to 90% seen once. Sequencing was carried out using PBMCs or T cells enriched from blood (not recorded which). The receptors shown here come from a woman between 45 and 65 years old with acute COVID-19.

This sequence joins TRBV19 and TRBJ1-4; TRBD1 matches 8 bases. After removal of 6 bases from V and 7 bases from J, the junction contained 7 bases not matched to a gene. CDR1 is LNHDA and CDR2 is SQIVND in the germline V gene (reference sequence). The length of the CDR3 is 14 residues. The CDR3 DNA sequence: TGTGCCAGTAGGCTGACAGGGGTTGCTGAAAAACTGTTTTTT. It is translated as CASRLTGVAEKLFF.

This chain uses TRBV11-2 with TRBJ1-1; TRBD1 matches at 9 bases. CDR3 length: 16 residues. V shed 0 bases and J 8 bases; nucleotides not matched to a gene: 10. Germline V gene sequence: CDR1 SGHAT, CDR2 FQNNGV. DNA of the CDR3: TGTGCCAGCAGCTTAGAATACAGGGGGACAGGGACCGAAGCTTTCTTT. The encoded protein is CASSLEYRGTGTEAFF.

The chain couples TRBV5-4 to TRBJ2-5; D gene ambiguous. The CDR3 has 13 residues. V lost 4 bases and J 1 base, leaving 8 bases between the germline ends. Per germline, CDR1 SGHNT and CDR2 YYREEE (reference sequence). CDR3 sequence reads: CASSTQVQETQYF. The CDR3 DNA is TGTGCCAGCAGCACTCAGGTCCAAGAGACCCAGTACTTC.

The rearrangement links TRBV7-2 to TRBJ1-2; no clear D. The CDR3 runs 13 residues. Germline assignment: CDR1 SGHTA and CDR2 FQGNSA. Trimming shortened V by 1 base and J by 3 bases, and 6 bases separated the two germline ends. The DNA for the CDR3 is TGTGCCAGCAGCTTAGACAGAGACTATGGCTACACCTTC. Its translation is CASSLDRDYGYTF. Variable domain in full (rest from reference TRBV7-2 and TRBJ1-2): GAGVSQSPSNKVTEKGKDVELRCDPISGHTALYWYRQSLGQGLEFLIYFQGNSAPDKSGLPSDRFSAERTGGSVSTLTIQRTQQEDSAVYLCASSLDRDYGYTFGSGTRLTVV.

The rearrangement links TRBV7-6 to TRBJ2-5; D is unresolved. The CDR3 sequence is 11 residues long. The germline V gene encodes CDR1 SGHVS and CDR2 FNYEAQ. Trimming pared 5 bases from V and 2 bases from J, leaving 3 bases between. CDR3 region: CASSPQETQYF. Here the CDR3 DNA reads TGTGCCAGCAGCCCTCAAGAGACCCAGTACTTC.

The V and J genes are TRBV2 and TRBJ1-1; 10 bases are a match to TRBD1. The CDR3 extends over 15 amino acids. Germline lookup yields CDR1 SNHLY and CDR2 FYNNEI. The V segment lost 4 bases and the J segment 1 base; nucleotides outside the gene matches: 3. The CDR3 bases are TGTGCCAGCAGTGGGACAGGGGGACCGAACACTGAAGCTTTCTTT. This translates into CASSGTGGPNTEAFF. Supplemented by reference TRBV2 and TRBJ1-1, the full variable domain reads EPEVTQTPSHQVTQMGQEVILRCVPISNHLYFYWYRQILGQKVEFLVSFYNNEISEKSEIFDDQFSVERPDGSNFTLKIRSTKLEDSAMYFCASSGTGGPNTEAFFGQGTRLTVV.

At least ten counts were recorded for this clone. V usage is TRBV2 and J usage is TRBJ1-1, with 8 positions matching TRBD1. The CDR3 has 15 amino acids. From germline, CDR1 is SNHLY and CDR2 FYNNEI. Losses at the gene ends were 6 bases for V and 0 bases for J; bases not matched to a gene: 6. CDR3 sequence (DNA): TGTGCCAGCAGCGCAGGGGGCGTCATGAACACTGAAGCTTTCTTT. It is translated as CASSAGGVMNTEAFF.

This clone was recorded once. This chain connects TRBV9 to TRBJ1-3, with 9 nucleotides matching TRBD1. The CDR3 consists of 15 residues. V lost 1 base to trimming and J lost 4 bases; unmatched junction nucleotides: 3. Germline CDR1 SGDLS, CDR2 YYNGEE. This chain's CDR3 is CASSVSGQGGNTIYF. The CDR3 region has the DNA TGTGCCAGCAGCGTATCGGGACAGGGAGGAAACACCATATATTTT.

The chain uses TRBV18 and TRBJ2-5; 9 nucleotides match TRBD1. Losses at the gene ends were 3 bases for V and 2 bases for J; bases not matched to a gene: 4. CDR1 and CDR2 (germline): KGHSH, LQKENI. This CDR3 region has 15 residues. This CDR3 is CASSPRTGAQETQYF. The CDR3 DNA reads as TGTGCCAGCTCACCTCGGACAGGGGCTCAAGAGACCCAGTACTTC.

This chain uses TRBV4-1 with TRBJ2-7, with 8 bases fitting TRBD1. CDR1 MGHRA and CDR2 YSYEKL come from the germline V gene. V was clipped by 3 bases and J by 3 bases; unmatched bases: 7. The CDR3 consists of 15 residues. CDR3 in DNA: TGCGCCAGCAGCCAGGACAGGGTAATGGTCTACGAGCAGTACTTC. Protein: CASSQDRVMVYEQYF.

The chain couples TRBV7-2 to TRBJ1-3; TRBD1 is a possible D gene (6 bases). There are 16 residues in the CDR3. The germline gives CDR1 SGHTA, CDR2 FQGNSA. Trimming took 5 bases from V and 0 from J, leaving 14 bases between them. The CDR3 here is CASSLQGSGSGNTIYF. The CDR3 bases are TGTGCCAGCAGCCTGCAGGGGAGCGGCTCTGGAAACACCATATATTTT.

V is TRBV30 and J is TRBJ2-1; 9 bases are shared with TRBD2. V gave up 0 bases and J gave up 9 bases; unmatched junction bases: 12. CDR1 is GTSNPN and CDR2 is SVGIG in the germline V gene (reference sequence). The CDR3 sequence is 16 residues long. The CDR3 spells CAWSVPSGVRRPEQFF. The CDR3 DNA reads as TGTGCCTGGAGTGTACCTAGCGGGGTACGGCGTCCTGAGCAGTTCTTC.

The chain is built from TRBV29-1 and TRBJ1-1, with TRBD1 matching over 9 bases. The germline CDR1 and CDR2 sequences are SQVTM and ANQGSEA. The CDR3 is made up of 13 amino acids. J was trimmed by 1 base and V by 4 bases; bases with no gene match: 1. The chain's CDR3 is CSVGQGGNTEAFF. In DNA, the CDR3 is TGCAGCGTTGGACAGGGGGGGAACACTGAAGCTTTCTTT.

The sample holds one count of this clone. The V and J genes are TRBV29-1 and TRBJ1-2; 7 bases agree with TRBD1. Germline V lookup: CDR1 SQVTM, CDR2 ANQGSEA. This CDR3 is built from 12 residues. The V gene end was trimmed by 7 bases and the J gene end by 7 bases; junction bases not matched to a gene: 9. The CDR3 loop is CSDRQGTTGYTF. Here the CDR3 DNA reads TGCAGCGACCGACAGGGAACTACTGGCTACACCTTC.

This chain joins TRBV14 and TRBJ2-2; D not certain. The CDR3 contains 13 residues. V lost 2 bases, J lost 4 bases, and 5 bases lay in between. The germline V gene encodes CDR1 SGHDN and CDR2 FVKESK. The CDR3 is CASSQYFTGELFF. CDR3 bases: TGTGCCAGCAGCCAATATTTCACCGGGGAGCTGTTTTTT. Complete variable domain (other parts from reference TRBV14 and TRBJ2-2): EAGVTQFPSHSVIEKGQTVTLRCDPISGHDNLYWYRRVMGKEIKFLLHFVKESKQDESGMPNNRFLAERTGGTYSTLKVQPAELEDSGVYFCASSQYFTGELFFGEGSRLTVL.

V usage is TRBV7-9 and J usage is TRBJ1-2, with D unclear. V dropped 2 bases and J dropped 6 bases, with 13 bases sitting between them. The CDR3 has 14 residues. The V gene's germline CDR1 is SEHNR and CDR2 FQNEAQ (reference sequence). This chain's CDR3 is CASSLPTTLDGYTF. CDR3 bases: TGTGCCAGCAGCTTACCGACGACTCTAGATGGCTACACCTTC.

The chain joins TRBV30 to TRBJ1-4, with D unclear. CDR3 length equals 11 residues. Trimming pared 2 bases from V and 5 bases from J, leaving 3 bases between. Per germline, CDR1 GTSNPN and CDR2 SVGIG (reference sequence). CDR3: CAWSQNEKLFF. CDR3 in DNA: TGTGCCTGGAGTCAGAATGAAAAACTGTTTTTT.

This sequence joins TRBV18 and TRBJ1-2; D remains ambiguous. Trimming removed 4 bases at V and 5 bases at J, with 14 bases between. This CDR3 spans 14 amino acids. Germline CDR1 is KGHSH and CDR2 is LQKENI. In DNA, the CDR3 is TGTGCCAGCTCACTTGGAGTATCGGGTTATGGCTACACCTTC. It yields the protein CASSLGVSGYGYTF. The full variable domain, with the rest looked up from reference TRBV18 and TRBJ1-2, is NAGVMQNPRHLVRRRGQEARLRCSPMKGHSHVYWYRQLPEEGLKFMVYLQKENIIDESGMPKERFSAEFPKEGPSILRIQQVVRGDSAAYFCASSLGVSGYGYTFGSGTRLTVV.

V is TRBV15 and J is TRBJ1-5, with TRBD1 matching 9 bases. The ends lost 3 bases at V and 3 bases at J; junction bases unmatched: 12. The CDR3 is 18 amino acids. Germline V gives CDR1 LNHNV, CDR2 YYDKDF (reference sequence). The CDR3: CATSSDSLDRGFNQPQHF. The CDR3 DNA is TGTGCCACCAGCAGCGACTCATTGGACAGGGGCTTCAATCAGCCCCAGCATTTT.

V is TRBV5-4 and J is TRBJ2-5; D is perhaps TRBD2 (7 bases). V lost 4 bases and J lost 5, with 18 bases in between. Germline loops: CDR1 SGHNT, CDR2 YYREEE (reference sequence). The CDR3 covers 15 residues. The CDR3: CASSPGPGGLETQYF. The CDR3 nucleotides are TGTGCCAGCAGCCCCGGACCGGGGGGCCTGGAGACCCAGTACTTC.

The V call is TRBV25-1, the J call TRBJ1-6; D is possibly TRBD1 (5 bases). Germline V lookup: CDR1 MGHDK, CDR2 SYGVNS. This CDR3 contains 13 residues. The germline V and J ends were trimmed by 7 bases and 7 bases, with 11 bases remaining between them. The CDR3 sequence: CASKEEGNSPLHF. CDR3 in DNA: TGTGCCAGCAAGGAGGAGGGGAATTCACCCCTCCACTTT.

The V and J genes are TRBV18 and TRBJ1-2, with 7 bases aligning to TRBD1. The trim removed 1 base at V and 0 bases at J, leaving 5 bases unmatched. This CDR3 has 16 residues. Germline assignment: CDR1 KGHSH and CDR2 LQKENI. The CDR3 coding sequence is TGTGCCAGCTCACCACGAACCGGGACAGCTAACTATGGCTACACCTTC. Translation gives CASSPRTGTANYGYTF. The full variable domain, rest sourced from reference TRBV18 and TRBJ1-2, is NAGVMQNPRHLVRRRGQEARLRCSPMKGHSHVYWYRQLPEEGLKFMVYLQKENIIDESGMPKERFSAEFPKEGPSILRIQQVVRGDSAAYFCASSPRTGTANYGYTFGSGTRLTVV.

The chain employs TRBV9 and TRBJ2-3; 11 nucleotides align to TRBD2. The J segment lost 1 base and the V segment lost 1 base, leaving 2 bases of the junction unmatched. Germline CDR1 reads SGDLS; CDR2 reads YYNGEE. The CDR3 contains 16 residues. In DNA form, the CDR3 reads TGTGCCAGCAGCGTATTAGCGGGGGGGGGCACAGATACGCAGTATTTT. Protein sequence: CASSVLAGGGTDTQYF.

This rearrangement joins TRBV30 to TRBJ1-6; no clear D. Germline V gene lookup returns CDR1 GTSNPN and CDR2 SVGIG (reference sequence). The V end lost 3 bases, the J end lost 7 bases, and 13 bases lay between the germline ends. The CDR3 totals 14 residues. DNA of the CDR3: TGTGCCTGGAGGAAAAGAGGAGGGAATTCACCCCTCCACTTT. Translating it yields CAWRKRGGNSPLHF.

The count of this clone is one. This chain links TRBV2 with TRBJ1-2; D unclear. V was trimmed by 3 bases and J by 4 bases, leaving 15 bases between them. Germline loops: CDR1 SNHLY, CDR2 FYNNEI. CDR3 size: 15 residues. The CDR3 protein is CASSESHGPGYGYTF. The CDR3, as DNA: TGTGCCAGCAGTGAGAGCCACGGTCCGGGCTATGGCTACACCTTC.